The source of this T cell receptor (beta chain) is a study of blood T cell repertoires in COVID-19. Study information: The United States, Italy and Spain supplied acute and convalescent COVID-19 samples.

Germline-derived CDR1 and CDR2 are SGHTA and FQGNSA. V shed 6 bases, J shed 13 bases, and the junction held 2 bases outside the gene matches. The CDR3 length is 12 residues. The assay was immunoSEQ multiplex PCR, and TCRdb's table has in-frame clones only and misses some. This repertoire shows fewer than 350,000 clones, around 86% found once; its top ten account for 2.5% to 3%. Sample: peripheral blood. This TCR was recovered from a woman aged 60 to 75 with active or convalescent COVID-19. J is TRBJ1-6 and V is TRBV7-2; 11 bases agree with TRBD1. CDR3 nucleotides: TGTGCCAGCAGTAGGGACAGGGGGCCCCTCCACTTT. Translation: CASSRDRGPLHF.